This entry features one TCR beta chain sequence. No antigen is known for it. Sequenced by immunoSEQ multiplex PCR; TCRdb stores in-frame clones only, minus some. The sample has 15,000 to 20,000 clones, over 70% seen once. Trimming removed 7 bases from V and 0 bases from J, with 13 bases in between. Germline-derived CDR1 and CDR2 are MNHNS and SASEGT. CDR3 size: 14 residues. These data are taken from a study of CD4+ T cells in melanoma. Study-wide points: Reportedly, melanoma neoantigen-specific CD4+ T cells showed varied differentiation states. A reported correlation linked neoantigen-specific CD4+ T cells to CD8+, macrophage and B cell function.

This chain connects TRBV6-1 to TRBJ2-7; tentatively, D is TRBD2 (5 bases). Sequencing used cells from a culture (not recorded whether cultured in vitro). This clonotype was obtained from a human donor with melanoma. The DNA of the CDR3 is TGTGCCAGCAATCTCGGTACTAGCTCCTACGAGCAGTACTTC. It encodes CASNLGTSSYEQYF.